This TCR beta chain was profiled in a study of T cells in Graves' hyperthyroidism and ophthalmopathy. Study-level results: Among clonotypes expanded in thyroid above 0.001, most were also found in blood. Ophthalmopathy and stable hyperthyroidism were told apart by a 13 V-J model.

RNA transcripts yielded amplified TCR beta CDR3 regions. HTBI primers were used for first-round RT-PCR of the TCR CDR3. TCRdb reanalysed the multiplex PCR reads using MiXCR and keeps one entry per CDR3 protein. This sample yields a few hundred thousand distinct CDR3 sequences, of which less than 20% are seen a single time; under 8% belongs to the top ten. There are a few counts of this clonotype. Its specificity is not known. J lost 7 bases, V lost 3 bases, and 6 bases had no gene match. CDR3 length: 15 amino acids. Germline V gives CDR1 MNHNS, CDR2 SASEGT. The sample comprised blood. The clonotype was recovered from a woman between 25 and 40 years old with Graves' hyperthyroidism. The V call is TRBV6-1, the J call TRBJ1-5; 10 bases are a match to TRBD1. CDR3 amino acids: CASSDGTGEEQPQHF. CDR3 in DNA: TGTGCCAGCAGTGACGGGACAGGGGAAGAACAGCCCCAGCATTTT.